This T cell receptor (beta chain) was profiled in a study of blood T cell repertoires in COVID-19. This clone was detected only a few times. In the source study's methods: Estimation of nucleated cell counts relied on the amplification of reference gene primers. TCRdb's copy holds only in-frame clones and misses some; the assay was immunoSEQ multiplex PCR. The DNA gave D and trimming, while V, J and clone size come from that table. There are 140,000 to 150,000 clones in the sample; 85% to 90% occur only once, and 11% lies in the top ten. Trimming took 3 bases from V and 8 from J, leaving 10 bases between them. This CDR3 spans 13 amino acids. From germline, CDR1 is WNHNN and CDR2 SYGVQD (reference sequence).

Sequencing was performed on PBMCs or T cells enriched from blood (not recorded which). The V and J genes are TRBV10-1 and TRBJ1-4, with a weak D call TRBD1 (6 bases). The sequence derives from a man aged 60-69 years who had recovered from COVID-19. This CDR3 reads CASSDGQREKLFF. CDR3 DNA: TGCGCCAGCAGTGACGGACAGCGAGAAAAACTGTTTTTT.